This T cell receptor (beta chain) emerged from a study of human T cells and chemical hapten exposure. Study information: Across its roughly 23 weeks, the study gave patients weekly diphenylcyclopropenone doses to the scalp. The study traced per-sample TCR yield variation mainly to small differences in pooled library volumes. Study results and limitations: More PT1 expanded TCRs went with higher patch test scores. Those TCRs sitting above 1 in 1000 frequency stayed the same with DPC sensitization.

In regard to this clonotype: The antigen is not known.

This CDR3 spans 15 amino acids. Germline values: CDR1 DFQATT, CDR2 SNEGSKA (reference sequence). V dropped 1 base and J dropped 4; count of bases not matched to a gene: 5. TCRdb redid the calling of the RACE reads with MiXCR, one entry per CDR3 protein. The top ten hold 2% to 3% of the sample, which has approximately 260,000 distinct CDR3 sequences, about 8.6% seen once. Time point meaning: pre-sensitization, week 0. Treatment defined: therapeutic diphenylcyclopropenone sensitization with weekly scalp DPC. The receptor was derived from a woman in her thirties or forties with alopecia areata. Some clones in this sample may be carry-over from other donors' samples. V usage is TRBV20-1 and J usage is TRBJ2-3, with 10 bases identical to TRBD1. Material: whole blood, obtained in connection with sensitization to the hapten diphenylcyclopropenone (DPC). DNA for the CDR3: TGCAGTGCTAGAGCCGGGACAGGGGACCCAGATACGCAGTATTTT. Encoded protein: CSARAGTGDPDTQYF.